A single sample gave rise to the 3 T cell receptor beta chains below, sequenced in a study of blood T cells in healthy people across ages. The authors ran a second PCR of roughly 6 to 11 cycles using a sample-barcoded 5' primer and a J-beta primer mix. TCRdb redid the calling of the 5' RACE reads with MiXCR, one entry per CDR3 protein. This sample has 850,000 to 950,000 distinct CDR3 sequences, with under 35% found just once. Sequenced sample: blood. The source of these receptors is a woman of 80 years or more in good health.

The chain has TRBV5-1 and TRBJ2-7, with 9 bases lining up with TRBD2. Germline CDR1 and CDR2: SGHRS and YFSETQ. This CDR3 region has 14 residues. V shed 0 bases and J 6 bases; nucleotides not matched to a gene: 4. DNA of the CDR3: TGCGCCAGCAGCTTGGGTAGCGGGAGAACCGAGCAGTACTTC. It yields the protein CASSLGSGRTEQYF.

This clonotype was seen many times. This chain uses TRBV4-1 with TRBJ2-3, with D hard to call. The V gene's germline CDR1 is MGHRA and CDR2 YSYEKL. V lost 0 bases to trimming and J lost 5 bases, with 18 bases between them. This CDR3 contains 17 residues. The DNA for the CDR3 is TGCGCCAGCAGCCAAGAAAGGTACTCCCGGTACCGAGATACGCAGTATTTT. It translates to CASSQERYSRYRDTQYF.

Remarks on this clonotype: A clone one base away is much larger, so this may be a read error. Lacking the conserved final phenylalanine or tryptophan, this CDR3 likely reflects a read error. The chain links TRBV6-1 to TRBJ1-2, with D perhaps TRBD1 (5 bases). The germline gives CDR1 MNHNS, CDR2 SASEGT. Deletions cut 8 bases from V and 2 bases from J, with 18 bases between. The CDR3 runs to 15 residues. In DNA, the CDR3 is TGTGCCAGCTACGGGCTGGGACGTACAAACTATGGCTACACCGTC. This gives the protein CASYGLGRTNYGYTV.